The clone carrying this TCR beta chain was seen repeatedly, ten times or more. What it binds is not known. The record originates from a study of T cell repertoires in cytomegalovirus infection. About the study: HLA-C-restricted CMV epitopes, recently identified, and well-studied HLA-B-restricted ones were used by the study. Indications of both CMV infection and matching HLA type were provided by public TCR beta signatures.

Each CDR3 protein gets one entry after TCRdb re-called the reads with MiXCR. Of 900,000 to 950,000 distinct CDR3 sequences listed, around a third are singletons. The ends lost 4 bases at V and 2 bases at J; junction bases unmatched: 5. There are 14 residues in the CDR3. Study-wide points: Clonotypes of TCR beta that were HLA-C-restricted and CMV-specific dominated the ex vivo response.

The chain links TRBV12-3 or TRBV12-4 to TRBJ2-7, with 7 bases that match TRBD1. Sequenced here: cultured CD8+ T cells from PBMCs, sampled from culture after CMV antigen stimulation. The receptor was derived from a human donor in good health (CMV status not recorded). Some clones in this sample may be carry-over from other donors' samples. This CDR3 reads CASSWTGEAYEQYF. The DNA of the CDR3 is TGTGCCAGCAGTTGGACAGGCGAGGCCTACGAGCAGTACTTC.